This TCR beta chain was observed in a study of T-cell memory formation after mild COVID-19. General study findings and limits: A balance of CD4 and CD8 characterized clones contracting day 15 to 85, whereas later expanders leaned CD4+. Among CD4+ contracting clones, most were CM and EM, and CD8+ ones EMRA.

TCRdb processed the 5' RACE reads anew with MiXCR; each CDR3 protein has one entry. This table has just under 350,000 distinct CDR3 sequences, under 15% appearing once. In regard to this clonotype: Its antigen is not identified. An end of the junction does not agree with germline; a read error may underlie this.

This receptor was obtained from a man between 18 and 29 years old who had mild COVID-19 (a few samples of this study predate the infection). Cell type and time point are not known. Specimen: PBMCs or a T cell subset sorted from them (not recorded which).

Written as DNA, the CDR3 is TGTGCTAGCAGCCCGGGACAGGGGTTCGAAAAACTGTTTTTT. Translation: CASSPGQGFEKLFF. The chain carries TRBV7-7 and TRBJ1-4, with 10 positions matching TRBD1. Looked up from germline, CDR1 is SSHAT and CDR2 is FNYEAQ (reference sequence). This CDR3 has 14 amino acids.